This T cell receptor (beta chain) was recovered during a study of blood T cells in healthy people across ages (dated by TCRdb to between 2014 and 2016). Study-wide context: In model experiments, template switching captured roughly one uniquely barcoded TCR beta cDNA molecule for every two T cells. Age-related changes in TCR beta repertoire diversity were measured in the study by deep sequencing normalized with unique cDNA molecular identifiers. Four age groups were formed from the donors: young (average approximately 17 years), middle-aged (approximately 42), aged (under 70) and long-lived (roughly 88). To avoid experimental bias, donors of different ages were distributed randomly across sequencing lanes. Two additional independent replicas of 1 million unique cDNA reads from the same blood draw were analyzed for two donors (one aged 18 to 30 and one aged 80 or older).

Systemically healthy Caucasian individuals from Russia, 39 in total and aged about 6 to 95 years, were included as donors. Each donor gave approximately 10 milliliters of peripheral blood, collected into EDTA-treated Vacutainer tubes. Ficoll-Paque density-gradient centrifugation was used to isolate PBMCs, with at least 7 million per sample. Total RNA, at least 6 micrograms per sample, was extracted from PBMCs with Trizol reagent. Naive CD45RAhigh/CD27high T cell percentages were measured by flow cytometry on a PBMC aliquot from every donor. Library prep was done by 5' RACE. The instrument given in TCRdb is Illumina HiSeq 2500. The second PCR ran for roughly 7 to 11 cycles and used a J-beta primer mix along with a sample-barcoded 5' primer. A template-switch 5' adaptor carrying 12 random nucleotides introduced a unique molecular identifier onto each TCR beta cDNA molecule. Each sample yielded at least 3 million CDR3-containing paired-end reads. First-strand cDNA was synthesized from all RNA with the Mint cDNA synthesis kit, primed by a TRBC-specific oligonucleotide. Following uracil-DNA glycosylase treatment, a first 18-cycle PCR with universal primers M1SS and BC2_uni_R was performed on all cDNA. Regarding the original processing steps: Normalization of each sample was performed by random selection of 1 million high-quality reads, each carrying a distinct molecular identifier. Reads with shared molecular identifiers were discarded instead of being binned into consensus sequences. CDR3 identification, clonotype clustering and error correction used MiTCR with a Q25 quality threshold and the strictest error-elimination algorithm. A nonparametric unseen species model with Euler transformation was used to estimate a lower bound on total TCR beta diversity. TCRdb trimmed the raw reads at Q25, called clones with MiXCR and kept productive beta chains. Rows are combined by CDR3 protein, so each entry shows the most common genes and DNA. V and J calls and clone size were set by TCRdb, not the authors. For this sample the table gives hundreds of thousands of distinct CDR3 sequences, of which 40% to 45% were detected only once. Together, the top ten hold about 30% of the sample.

The full study reports these points: The CMV infection status of donors was not known, potentially confounding age-related changes in expanded clonotypes. Compared with the aged group, the long-lived group had more naive CD4+ T cells, fewer expanded clones and increased TCR diversity, suggesting age selection. Observed TCR beta diversity per million T cells fell roughly linearly with age, and a significant reduction was already apparent by age around 40. Total diversity estimates from one million sequenced T cells were considered lower bounds and underestimates. The percentage of naive T cells measured by flow cytometry correlated strongly with observed TCR beta diversity. Bulk unsorted PBMC profiling prevented conclusive comparison of naive and antigen-experienced compartments.

Taken from cysteine to phenylalanine, the CDR3 has 15 residues. Here the CDR3 DNA is all that survives: 45 bases in frame from base 1. CDR1 and CDR2 are read off the germline V gene as MDHEN and SYDVKM. Trimmed from V: 6 bases; trimmed from J: 5 bases; junction bases lacking a gene match: 5. Concerning this clonotype itself: This receptor's antigen is unknown. No much larger clone is present one base from it, and per-base qualities are unavailable.

This receptor was taken from a man older than 75 in good health. Sequences were obtained from blood. Rearrangement joined TRBV28 to TRBJ2-6; 9 of the junction bases match TRBD1. The CDR3 protein is CASRGQGGRANVLTF. In nucleotides, the sequence is TGTGCCAGCAGGGGACAGGGTGGTAGGGCCAACGTCCTGACTTTC.